This T cell receptor (beta chain) originates from a study of molecular identifiers for immune sequencing clone quantification. TCRdb re-called the PCR reads through MiXCR, storing one row per CDR3 protein. The data hold about 40,000 distinct CDR3 sequences, with 18% observed a single time. CDR3 length: 16 amino acids. Germline V gene lookup returns CDR1 SGHTA and CDR2 FQGNSA. This clonotype was observed once. This may be a read error: a much more frequent sequence differs by one nucleotide. The V call is TRBV7-2, the J call TRBJ2-1; TRBD2 is a possible D gene (6 bases). The source is a human donor in good health. Some libraries in this study had Jurkat cell RNA spiked in. The sequencing input was naive CD8+ T cells from blood, with Jurkat cell RNA spiked in. Sample subset: FACS-sorted CD8+CD4-CCR7+CD45RA+ naive T cells. The CDR3 region has the DNA TGTGCCGGCAGCTTAGCGGCCGGATTTGTCCGCAATGAGCAGTTCTTC. Protein product: CAGSLAAGFVRNEQFF.